The T cell receptor (beta chain) under discussion was sequenced for a study of low-dose radiotherapy and immunotherapy resistance in tumors. Details on this clonotype: The junction and the germline gene differ at one end; a read error may be behind it.

Primers used for first-strand cDNA, a TRAV- and TRBV-specific set, covered both alpha and beta chains. TCR amplification ran 15 to 25 PCR cycles using constant-region and V-primer adapter primers. TCRdb itself ran the reads through MiXCR, one entry per CDR3 protein. The sample carries over 55,000 distinct CDR3 sequences, 30% to 40% recorded once. This CDR3 has 16 residues. CDR1 MNHEY and CDR2 SMNVEV come from the germline V gene (reference sequence). The sample's time point: before trial treatment. The source was PBMCs, collected before treatment. This clonotype was obtained from a female donor with ovarian cancer. This chain joins TRBV27 and TRBJ2-6; D may be TRBD2 (6 bases). CDR3 loop: CACGHRGLSGANALTF. The CDR3 DNA reads as TGTGCCTGCGGTCATCGGGGACTCTCTGGGGCCAACGCCCTGACTTTC.